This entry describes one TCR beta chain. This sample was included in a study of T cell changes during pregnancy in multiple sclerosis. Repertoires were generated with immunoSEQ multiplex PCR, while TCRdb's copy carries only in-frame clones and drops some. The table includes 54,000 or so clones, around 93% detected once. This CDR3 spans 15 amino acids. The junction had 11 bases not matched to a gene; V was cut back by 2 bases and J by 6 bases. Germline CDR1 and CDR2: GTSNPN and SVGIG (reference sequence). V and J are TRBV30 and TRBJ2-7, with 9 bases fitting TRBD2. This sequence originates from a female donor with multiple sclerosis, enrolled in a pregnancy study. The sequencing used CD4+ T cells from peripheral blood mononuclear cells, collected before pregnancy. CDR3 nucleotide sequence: TGTGCCTGGAGTTCGCCGGGCGGGAGGGCCCTCGAGCAGTACTTC. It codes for CAWSSPGGRALEQYF.